Listed below are T cell receptor beta chains from one sample, sequenced in a study of post-analysis software for immune sequencing data. TCRdb itself ran the PCR reads through MiXCR, one entry per CDR3 protein. The data show approximately 570,000 distinct CDR3 sequences, with roughly two fifths seen just once and approximately 1.7% held by the top ten. Sequencing was done on a sample of blood. The receptors originated from a girl aged 10 to 17 with multiple sclerosis. CDR3s include the opening cysteine and the closing phenylalanine or tryptophan. The order of the fields is V gene, clone size, D gene, J gene, CDR3 DNA, CDR3 protein. The D gene is left open where the match is weak. A row's size may be missing; if present it is once, few, many or a size class.

v_call: TRBV29-1
clone_size: NA
d_call: NA
j_call: TRBJ2-1
cdr3_nt: TGCAGCCTCACGGTAGGGCCCGGGGATCAGTTCTTC
cdr3_aa: CSLTVGPGDQFF

v_call: TRBV29-1
clone_size: few
d_call: NA
j_call: TRBJ1-2
cdr3_nt: TGCAGCGTCCTACAGGGACCTAACTATGGCTACACCTTC
cdr3_aa: CSVLQGPNYGYTF

v_call: TRBV10-1
clone_size: NA
d_call: NA
j_call: TRBJ2-2
cdr3_nt: TGCGCCAGCACCGAGGCGTTGGAGAACACCGGGGAGCTGTTTTTT
cdr3_aa: CASTEALENTGELFF

v_call: TRBV5-1
clone_size: NA
d_call: NA
j_call: TRBJ2-1
cdr3_nt: TGCGCCAGCAGGATAGACAGGTTCTACAATGAGCAGTTCTTC
cdr3_aa: CASRIDRFYNEQFF

v_call: TRBV12-3/TRBV12-4
clone_size: NA
d_call: NA
j_call: TRBJ2-1
cdr3_nt: TGTGCCAGCAGTGCGTCTGTGGGCCTTTTGGATGAGCAGTTCTTC
cdr3_aa: CASSASVGLLDEQFF

v_call: TRBV15
clone_size: few
d_call: TRBD2
j_call: TRBJ2-1
cdr3_nt: TGTGCCACCAGCAGAGATACGGGGGGACCGGGTGAGCAGTTCTTC
cdr3_aa: CATSRDTGGPGEQFF

v_call: TRBV7-9
clone_size: NA
d_call: TRBD1
j_call: TRBJ2-7
cdr3_nt: TGTGCCAGCAGCCACCCCGGGACAGGGAGCTCCTACGAGCAGTACTTC
cdr3_aa: CASSHPGTGSSYEQYF

v_call: TRBV12-3/TRBV12-4
clone_size: few
d_call: TRBD1
j_call: TRBJ2-7
cdr3_nt: TGTGCCAGCAGGGGGACAGGGAGCTCTTACGAGCAGTACTTC
cdr3_aa: CASRGTGSSYEQYF

v_call: TRBV20-1
clone_size: once
d_call: NA
j_call: TRBJ2-7
cdr3_nt: TGCAGTGCTAGAGATGGGGCGGGGAGCTCCTACGAGCAGTACTTC
cdr3_aa: CSARDGAGSSYEQYF

v_call: TRBV10-3
clone_size: NA
d_call: NA
j_call: TRBJ1-4
cdr3_nt: TGTGCCATCAGTGAGTCAGGCGGGGGACATGAAAAACTGTTTTTT
cdr3_aa: CAISESGGGHEKLFF

v_call: TRBV4-1
clone_size: NA
d_call: NA
j_call: TRBJ2-1
cdr3_nt: TGCGCCAGCAGCGCCGAGGGAGGCGGCGGCTACAATGAGCAGTTCTTC
cdr3_aa: CASSAEGGGGYNEQFF

v_call: TRBV18
clone_size: NA
d_call: TRBD2
j_call: TRBJ2-7
cdr3_nt: TGTGCCAGCTCGCTCAAAAGCGGGGTTTCCTACGAGCAGTACTTC
cdr3_aa: CASSLKSGVSYEQYF

v_call: TRBV5-1
clone_size: NA
d_call: TRBD2
j_call: TRBJ2-1
cdr3_nt: TGCGCCAGCAGCGCTATAGGGACTAGCGGGGGGATCAATGAGCAGTTCTTC
cdr3_aa: CASSAIGTSGGINEQFF

v_call: TRBV7-2
clone_size: NA
d_call: TRBD1
j_call: TRBJ2-2
cdr3_nt: TGTGCCAGCAGCCGCGACAGGGGGTTGCACGGGGAGCTGTTTTTT
cdr3_aa: CASSRDRGLHGELFF

v_call: TRBV3-1
clone_size: few
d_call: NA
j_call: TRBJ1-4
cdr3_nt: TGTGCCAGTAGCCAAGATGCCCAGGGCGGGGAAAAACTGTTTTTT
cdr3_aa: CASSQDAQGGEKLFF

v_call: TRBV7-9
clone_size: NA
d_call: TRBD2
j_call: TRBJ2-5
cdr3_nt: TGTGCCAGCAGCTTACGTCGGACTAGCGGGTTCTCGGAGACCCAGTACTTC
cdr3_aa: CASSLRRTSGFSETQYF

v_call: TRBV7-2
clone_size: NA
d_call: NA
j_call: TRBJ1-5
cdr3_nt: TGTGCCAGCAGCTTCCCGTCCAATCAGCCCCAGCATTTT
cdr3_aa: CASSFPSNQPQHF

v_call: TRBV3-1
clone_size: NA
d_call: TRBD1
j_call: TRBJ2-5
cdr3_nt: TGTGCCAGCATCCGGGACAGGGAAGCCGCGGAGACCCAGTACTTC
cdr3_aa: CASIRDREAAETQYF

v_call: TRBV4-2
clone_size: NA
d_call: NA
j_call: TRBJ2-2
cdr3_nt: TGTGCCAGCAGCCAAGGGGTAGCGAGGAACACCGGGGAGCTGTTTTTT
cdr3_aa: CASSQGVARNTGELFF

v_call: TRBV5-4
clone_size: NA
d_call: NA
j_call: TRBJ1-6
cdr3_nt: TGTGCCAGCAGCTTGGAACAGGGTACCCTGTCACCCCTCCACTTT
cdr3_aa: CASSLEQGTLSPLHF

v_call: TRBV5-1
clone_size: NA
d_call: NA
j_call: TRBJ1-1
cdr3_nt: TGCGCCAGCAGCTTGGGACAGTCCACTGAAGCTTTCTTT
cdr3_aa: CASSLGQSTEAFF

v_call: TRBV2
clone_size: NA
d_call: NA
j_call: TRBJ2-1
cdr3_nt: TGTGCCAGCAGTGAGGAGGTGGGTTCCTACAATGAGCAGTTCTTC
cdr3_aa: CASSEEVGSYNEQFF

v_call: TRBV24-1
clone_size: NA
d_call: TRBD2
j_call: TRBJ2-1
cdr3_nt: TGTGCCACCAGTGTCCTAACTAGCGGGGGTAACAATGAGCAGTTCTTC
cdr3_aa: CATSVLTSGGNNEQFF

v_call: TRBV18
clone_size: NA
d_call: NA
j_call: TRBJ1-2
cdr3_nt: TGTGCCAGCTCACCCGGGACAAAAGGCAACTATGGCTACACCTTC
cdr3_aa: CASSPGTKGNYGYTF

v_call: TRBV10-3
clone_size: NA
d_call: TRBD1
j_call: TRBJ2-5
cdr3_nt: TGTGCCATCAGTGAGTTGGGGACAGGAGGGCAGTACTTC
cdr3_aa: CAISELGTGGQYF

v_call: TRBV7-2
clone_size: few
d_call: TRBD1
j_call: TRBJ1-5
cdr3_nt: TGTGCCAGCAGCTTAGTCTTATTGACAGGGACCAATCAGCCCCAGCATTTT
cdr3_aa: CASSLVLLTGTNQPQHF

v_call: TRBV5-1
clone_size: few
d_call: TRBD2
j_call: TRBJ2-4
cdr3_nt: TGCGCCAGCAGCAGCGGAAAACGGGGGGGGCCGGACCCGAGACGGTACTTC
cdr3_aa: CASSSGKRGGPDPRRYF

v_call: TRBV4-1
clone_size: few
d_call: NA
j_call: TRBJ2-1
cdr3_nt: TGCGCCAGCAGCCAACATAGGGGTGAGCAGTTCTTC
cdr3_aa: CASSQHRGEQFF

v_call: TRBV15
clone_size: NA
d_call: NA
j_call: TRBJ2-7
cdr3_nt: TGTGCCACCAGCAGAGATAGTATAGGCAGCTCCTACGAGCAGTACTTC
cdr3_aa: CATSRDSIGSSYEQYF

v_call: TRBV12-3/TRBV12-4
clone_size: NA
d_call: NA
j_call: TRBJ2-5
cdr3_nt: TGTGCCAGCAGTTTAGCGAGGGGGACGGAGACCCAGTACTTC
cdr3_aa: CASSLARGTETQYF

v_call: TRBV9
clone_size: few
d_call: NA
j_call: TRBJ2-1
cdr3_nt: TGTGCCGGCAGCGGTAGCGGTTACAATGAGCAGTTCTTC
cdr3_aa: CAGSGSGYNEQFF

v_call: TRBV29-1
clone_size: NA
d_call: TRBD1
j_call: TRBJ1-1
cdr3_nt: TGCAGCGCCCGGGACAGGGCGGCCACCGAAGCTTTCTTT
cdr3_aa: CSARDRAATEAFF

v_call: TRBV24-1
clone_size: NA
d_call: NA
j_call: TRBJ2-1
cdr3_nt: TGTGCCACCAGTGATAATCTACCGAGCTCCTACAATGGGCAGTTCTTC
cdr3_aa: CATSDNLPSSYNGQFF

v_call: TRBV20-1
clone_size: NA
d_call: NA
j_call: TRBJ2-1
cdr3_nt: TGCAGTGCTACCCCCTCGGGACGGGCTAATGAGCAGTTCTTC
cdr3_aa: CSATPSGRANEQFF

v_call: TRBV20-1
clone_size: NA
d_call: TRBD2
j_call: TRBJ2-1
cdr3_nt: TGCAGTGCTGGGAGACTAGCGGGGGGCCAAGGCAATGAGCAGTTCTTC
cdr3_aa: CSAGRLAGGQGNEQFF

v_call: TRBV6-1
clone_size: NA
d_call: TRBD1
j_call: TRBJ2-7
cdr3_nt: TGTGCCAGCAGTTCACAGGGGTTTCCCTACGAGCAGTACTTC
cdr3_aa: CASSSQGFPYEQYF

v_call: TRBV3-1
clone_size: few
d_call: NA
j_call: TRBJ2-3
cdr3_nt: TGTGCCAGCAGCGAGGTCCGGGGGCGGGGGCCTAGCACAGATACGCAGTATTTT
cdr3_aa: CASSEVRGRGPSTDTQYF

v_call: TRBV29-1
clone_size: NA
d_call: NA
j_call: TRBJ1-2
cdr3_nt: TGCAGCGTTGAAGATCTTCAATCCCCGCGGGGCTACACCTTC
cdr3_aa: CSVEDLQSPRGYTF

v_call: TRBV29-1
clone_size: NA
d_call: NA
j_call: TRBJ2-3
cdr3_nt: TGCAGCGTGAACCAGAACAGGGCCACAGATACGCAGTATTTT
cdr3_aa: CSVNQNRATDTQYF

v_call: TRBV5-1
clone_size: few
d_call: TRBD1
j_call: TRBJ1-2
cdr3_nt: TGCGCCAGCAGCTTAAATGACAGGGCAAATGGCTACACCTTC
cdr3_aa: CASSLNDRANGYTF

v_call: TRBV2
clone_size: NA
d_call: NA
j_call: TRBJ1-5
cdr3_nt: TGTGCCAGCAGTGAAAGGTTCTTAAATCAGCCCCAGCATTTT
cdr3_aa: CASSERFLNQPQHF

v_call: TRBV12-3/TRBV12-4
clone_size: NA
d_call: TRBD2
j_call: TRBJ2-3
cdr3_nt: TGTGCCAGCAGTCGACTAGCGGAATACGGAGATATGCAGTATTTT
cdr3_aa: CASSRLAEYGDMQYF

v_call: TRBV7-9
clone_size: NA
d_call: NA
j_call: TRBJ2-3
cdr3_nt: TGTGCCAGCAGCTTAGCGCGTGGGAGGGATACGCAGTATTTT
cdr3_aa: CASSLARGRDTQYF

v_call: TRBV5-1
clone_size: NA
d_call: TRBD1
j_call: TRBJ2-1
cdr3_nt: TGCGCCAGCAGCCTCCGGGACAGCTTTACTTTGGGGAATGAGCAGTTCTTC
cdr3_aa: CASSLRDSFTLGNEQFF

v_call: TRBV29-1
clone_size: NA
d_call: NA
j_call: TRBJ1-1
cdr3_nt: TGCAGCGTACGACTCAAACGGGAAGCTGAAGCTTTCTTT
cdr3_aa: CSVRLKREAEAFF

v_call: TRBV7-6
clone_size: NA
d_call: NA
j_call: TRBJ2-1
cdr3_nt: TGTGCCAGCAGCTACTGGACTGGACGGAGAAATGAGCAGTTCTTC
cdr3_aa: CASSYWTGRRNEQFF

v_call: TRBV5-1
clone_size: NA
d_call: TRBD1
j_call: TRBJ2-5
cdr3_nt: TGCGCCAGCAGCCTTAGGACAGGGGGCATGGAGACCCAGTACTTC
cdr3_aa: CASSLRTGGMETQYF

v_call: TRBV12-3/TRBV12-4
clone_size: few
d_call: NA
j_call: TRBJ2-5
cdr3_nt: TGTGCCAGCAGACTAAGCGGTCCGGGGACCCAGTACTTC
cdr3_aa: CASRLSGPGTQYF

v_call: TRBV13
clone_size: few
d_call: NA
j_call: TRBJ2-2
cdr3_nt: TGTGCCAGCAGCTCGAACACCGGGGAGCTGTTTTTT
cdr3_aa: CASSSNTGELFF

v_call: TRBV20-1
clone_size: NA
d_call: NA
j_call: TRBJ2-1
cdr3_nt: TGCAGTGCTGACAATCCGGGATACAATGAGCAGTTCTTC
cdr3_aa: CSADNPGYNEQFF

v_call: TRBV5-1
clone_size: NA
d_call: TRBD2
j_call: TRBJ2-1
cdr3_nt: TGCGCCAGCAGCTTGGTGTCTAGCGGGGGGGATGAGCAGTTCTTC
cdr3_aa: CASSLVSSGGDEQFF

v_call: TRBV9
clone_size: NA
d_call: TRBD1
j_call: TRBJ2-1
cdr3_nt: TGTGCCAGCAGCGCCCCCGGGACAGGGAACCCCAATGAGCAGTTCTTC
cdr3_aa: CASSAPGTGNPNEQFF

v_call: TRBV5-6
clone_size: NA
d_call: TRBD1
j_call: TRBJ2-1
cdr3_nt: TGTGCCAGCAGCTTAACCTGGGACAGGGGTAGGGATGAGCAGTTCTTC
cdr3_aa: CASSLTWDRGRDEQFF

v_call: TRBV20-1
clone_size: NA
d_call: NA
j_call: TRBJ2-3
cdr3_nt: TGCAGTGCACGGTCGGCCCTAGAGTCCACAGATACGCAGTATTTT
cdr3_aa: CSARSALESTDTQYF

v_call: TRBV12-3/TRBV12-4
clone_size: NA
d_call: NA
j_call: TRBJ2-7
cdr3_nt: TGCGCCAGCAGCTTTCAGGGGCGTGAGCAGTACTTC
cdr3_aa: CASSFQGREQYF

v_call: TRBV4-1
clone_size: NA
d_call: NA
j_call: TRBJ2-3
cdr3_nt: TGCGCCAGCAGCCAGGGGGGCGCACGCACAGATACGCAGTATTTT
cdr3_aa: CASSQGGARTDTQYF